The 27 T cell receptor beta chains below all came from one sample that was sequenced in a study of vaccination effects on CD4 cells after COVID-19 (dated by TCRdb to the early 2020s). Libraries came from the immunoSEQ multiplex PCR assay. Here the immuneACCESS table is served through TCRdb, limited to in-frame sequences with V and J called. Missing clones are a known gap in these copies; in checked studies unresolved V genes cover under half, and the rest lacks a known reason. For this sample the table gives fewer than 25,000 clones, of which 76% were detected only once. 9% to 12% of the sample belongs to the ten largest clones. Their specific antigens are unknown. To identify antigen-specific CD4+ T cell clonotypes by their expansion, the ViraFEST assay first stimulated PBMC with viral peptide pools and then applied TCR sequencing. After approximately 11 days of culture, CD4+ T cells were isolated with the EasySep CD4+ T cell isolation kit. The absence of prior SARS-CoV-2 infection in healthy vaccine recipients was confirmed by negative nucleocapsid antibodies before and after vaccination.

The starting material was CD4+ T cells from PBMCs cultured with HCoV-NL63 spike peptides, obtained before COVID-19 vaccination. This sample's cell subset or site label indicates: HCoV-NL63 spike overlapping peptide pool stimulation. These receptors were taken from a human donor who received a COVID-19 vaccine.

This clone has a handful of counts. The V call is TRBV11-1, the J call TRBJ2-7; possibly TRBD1 for D (5 bases). Trimming took off 1 base at V and 4 bases at J, with 8 bases between the two ends. CDR1 is SGHAT, CDR2 FQDESV, per germline (reference sequence). The CDR3 runs 13 residues. CDR3 nucleotide sequence: TGTGCCAGCAGCTTAGGACAGAGATACGAGCAGTACTTC. It codes for CASSLGQRYEQYF.

The V call is TRBV6-6, the J call TRBJ2-7, with 8 bases lining up with TRBD1. The germline CDR1 and CDR2 sequences are MNHNY and SVGAGI (reference sequence). With 0 bases clipped from V and 2 bases from J, the junction kept 3 bases outside the gene matches. The CDR3 is made up of 15 amino acids. CDR3 amino acids: CASSYSGQGPYEQYF. In DNA, the CDR3 is TGTGCCAGCAGTTACTCCGGACAGGGTCCCTACGAGCAGTACTTC.

V and J are TRBV11-1 and TRBJ2-7; the match to TRBD1 covers 8 bases. This CDR3 contains 15 residues. The germline gives CDR1 SGHAT, CDR2 FQDESV (reference sequence). V shed 3 bases, J shed 0 bases, and the junction held 4 bases outside the gene matches. The CDR3 region is CASSFRDRSSYEQYF. In DNA form, the CDR3 reads TGTGCCAGCAGCTTCCGGGACAGGAGCTCCTACGAGCAGTACTTC.

The chain has TRBV11-2 and TRBJ1-1; the match to TRBD1 covers 9 bases. Germline loops: CDR1 SGHAT, CDR2 FQNNGV. The CDR3 is 17 amino acids. V lost 1 base and J lost 9; bases outside the gene matches: 15. The CDR3 reads CASSLVRQGGFTAQAFF. The CDR3, as DNA: TGTGCCAGCAGCTTAGTACGACAGGGGGGTTTTACTGCACAAGCTTTCTTT.

This rearrangement joins TRBV5-4 to TRBJ2-3; no definite D call. The CDR3 is 16 residues long. The germline CDR1 and CDR2 sequences are SGHNT and YYREEE (reference sequence). V shed 8 bases and J shed 2 bases, with 21 bases lying between them. The DNA for the CDR3 is TGTGCCAGTTCCCATCCCGCTACGAGACACACAGATACGCAGTATTTT. Protein product: CASSHPATRHTDTQYF.

The V gene is TRBV19, the J gene TRBJ1-5; D is undetermined. CDR3 length: 15 amino acids. Germline V gene sequence: CDR1 LNHDA, CDR2 SQIVND (reference sequence). Trimming pared 6 bases from V and 4 bases from J, leaving 16 bases between. This CDR3 reads CASRSPRGRNQPQHF. In nucleotides, the CDR3 is TGTGCCAGTAGATCCCCCCGAGGGAGGAATCAGCCCCAGCATTTT.

The V and J genes are TRBV6-5 and TRBJ2-5; 11 bases align to TRBD2. V shed 0 bases and J 2 bases; nucleotides not matched to a gene: 2. Germline assignment: CDR1 MNHEY and CDR2 SVGAGI. The CDR3 covers 16 residues. CDR3 sequence (DNA): TGTGCCAGCAGTTACTCCGGGACTAGCGGACAAGAGACCCAGTACTTC. Its protein product is CASSYSGTSGQETQYF.

CDR3: CASSLGQLNSGNTIYF. CDR3 nucleotide sequence: TGCGCCAGCAGCTTAGGACAGCTAAATAGTGGAAACACCATATATTTT. The chain uses TRBV5-1 and TRBJ1-3; D perhaps matches TRBD1 (6 bases). Deletions cut 2 bases from V and 3 bases from J, with 15 bases between. The CDR3 has 16 residues. Per the germline V gene, CDR1 is SGHRS and CDR2 is YFSETQ.

CDR3 coding DNA: TGTGCCAGCAGCGTGGGGAGCCTTAGCACAGATACGCAGTATTTT. It yields the protein CASSVGSLSTDTQYF. The rearrangement joins TRBV9 to TRBJ2-3, with D possibly being TRBD2 (5 bases). This CDR3 has 15 amino acids. V was cut by 2 bases and J by 0 bases, with 10 bases left in between. Germline V CDR1 and CDR2: SGDLS, YYNGEE.

The chain joins TRBV7-9 to TRBJ2-7; TRBD2 matches at 11 bases. V was clipped by 6 bases and J by 4 bases; unmatched bases: 5. Germline V gene sequence: CDR1 SEHNR, CDR2 FQNEAQ (reference sequence). CDR3 size: 14 residues. CDR3: CASRRTSGSYEQYF. CDR3 DNA: TGTGCCAGCAGACGAACTAGCGGGAGTTACGAGCAGTACTTC.

J is TRBJ1-1 and V is TRBV7-8; weak D call: TRBD1 (6 bases). CDR3 size: 14 residues. CDR1 and CDR2 (germline): SGHVS, FQNEAQ. The V and J ends lost 1 base and 1 base respectively, with 7 bases between them. The CDR3 DNA sequence: TGTGCCAGCAGCTTAGGGACAGCGAACACTGAAGCTTTCTTT. It translates to CASSLGTANTEAFF.

V usage is TRBV5-1 and J usage is TRBJ2-5; 7 positions match TRBD1. The CDR3 totals 12 residues. V trimming: 8 bases; J trimming: 0 bases; junction bases outside the gene matches: 1. Germline V gene sequence: CDR1 SGHRS, CDR2 YFSETQ. The CDR3 sequence: CASTGDQETQYF. The CDR3 bases are TGCGCCAGTACAGGGGACCAAGAGACCCAGTACTTC.

This clone has only one observation. CDR3 coding DNA: TGTGCCAGCAGTTACTCGGCAGGGCCGAGCACTGAAGCTTTCTTT. It is translated as CASSYSAGPSTEAFF. The V gene is TRBV6-5, the J gene TRBJ1-1; possible D gene TRBD1, 5 bases. Per germline, CDR1 MNHEY and CDR2 SVGAGI. The ends were cut back, 0 bases at V and 4 bases at J, with 12 bases in the middle. The CDR3 covers 15 residues.

This rearrangement joins TRBV4-1 to TRBJ2-7; no definite D call. Trimming took off 0 bases at V and 0 bases at J, with 12 bases between the two ends. CDR3 length: 16 amino acids. Germline CDR1 reads MGHRA; CDR2 reads YSYEKL. The CDR3 DNA follows: TGCGCCAGCAGCCAAGATTCGGGCCATCCCTCCTACGAGCAGTACTTC. This codes for CASSQDSGHPSYEQYF.

This rearrangement joins TRBV9 to TRBJ2-7; the match to TRBD1 covers 11 bases. The CDR3 consists of 15 residues. J gave up 3 bases and V 4 bases, and 6 bases lay outside the gene matches. Germline loops: CDR1 SGDLS, CDR2 YYNGEE. The DNA for the CDR3 is TGTGCCAGCAGCACCGGGACAGGGGGATTCTACGAGCAGTACTTC. It translates to CASSTGTGGFYEQYF.

This clone was seen a single time. The rearrangement joins TRBV6-4 to TRBJ2-1, with D perhaps matching TRBD2 (7 bases). Trimming stripped 5 bases from V and 12 bases from J, with 17 bases between. This CDR3 comprises 13 residues. The V gene's germline CDR1 is MRHNA and CDR2 SNTAGT. CDR3 nucleotide sequence: TGTGCCAGCAGTCCGGGACATGGGGAGGGGCAGTTCTTC. Amino acids: CASSPGHGEGQFF.

The rearrangement links TRBV5-6 to TRBJ1-1, with D unresolved. V was pared by 4 bases and J by 0 bases, with 10 bases between. CDR1 is SGHDT and CDR2 is YYEEEE in the germline V gene. There are 14 residues in the CDR3. CDR3 nucleotide sequence: TGTGCCAGCAGCCTATGGACGTTGAACACTGAAGCTTTCTTT. Its protein is CASSLWTLNTEAFF. Supplemented by reference TRBV5-6 and TRBJ1-1, the full variable domain reads DAGVTQSPTHLIKTRGQQVTLRCSPKSGHDTVSWYQQALGQGPQFIFQYYEEEERQRGNFPDRFSGHQFPNYSSELNVNALLLGDSALYLCASSLWTLNTEAFFGQGTRLTVV.

This chain connects TRBV14 to TRBJ1-4, with TRBD1 as a possible D gene (5 bases). In germline, CDR1 is SGHDN, CDR2 FVKESK. Trimming took off 1 base at V and 6 bases at J, with 9 bases between the two ends. The CDR3 is 14 amino acids. The CDR3 nucleotides read TGTGCCAGCAGCCAAGTGGCGGGGGATGAAAAACTGTTTTTT. It encodes CASSQVAGDEKLFF.

J is TRBJ2-3 and V is TRBV2; no reliable D call. Germline V gene sequence: CDR1 SNHLY, CDR2 FYNNEI. Trimming pared 10 bases from V and 2 bases from J, leaving 13 bases between. This CDR3 has 13 amino acids. As DNA, the CDR3 is TGTGCCACTCAGACTCCTTTCACAGATACGCAGTATTTT. Amino acid sequence: CATQTPFTDTQYF. Full variable domain (remainder filled in from reference TRBV2 and TRBJ2-3): EPEVTQTPSHQVTQMGQEVILRCVPISNHLYFYWYRQILGQKVEFLVSFYNNEISEKSEIFDDQFSVERPDGSNFTLKIRSTKLEDSAMYFCATQTPFTDTQYFGPGTRLTVL.

The chain uses TRBV27 and TRBJ2-5; TRBD2 matches at 9 bases. Germline V gene data show CDR1 as MNHEY and CDR2 as SMNVEV (reference sequence). Trimming took 8 bases from V and 1 from J; bases not matched to a gene: 8. This CDR3 is built from 15 residues. CDR3 DNA: TGTGCCAGCCACGGGATAGCGGGAGCCCAAGAGACCCAGTACTTC. Translating gives CASHGIAGAQETQYF.

DNA for the CDR3: TGTGCCAGTAGTAATCTACCTAGCGGGAGGACCAATGAGCAGTTCTTC. Translating it yields CASSNLPSGRTNEQFF. The chain links TRBV19 to TRBJ2-1; 11 nucleotides agree with TRBD2. With 4 bases clipped from V and 6 bases from J, the junction kept 8 bases outside the gene matches. In germline, CDR1 is LNHDA, CDR2 SQIVND (reference sequence). The CDR3 extends over 16 amino acids. The variable domain in full, completed from reference TRBV19 and TRBJ2-1, reads DGGITQSPKYLFRKEGQNVTLSCEQNLNHDAMYWYRQDPGQGLRLIYYSQIVNDFQKGDIAEGYSVSREKKESFPLTVTSAQKNPTAFYLCASSNLPSGRTNEQFFGPGTRLTVL.

A few counts support this clone. V gene TRBV5-5 combines with J gene TRBJ1-5; D remains unclear. This CDR3 is built from 14 residues. The germline V gene has CDR1 SGHKS and CDR2 YYEKEE (reference sequence). The V end was cut by 2 bases, the J end by 3 bases, with 9 bases between. Written as DNA, the CDR3 is TGTGCCAGCAGCTTCGTCGGCACCAATCAGCCCCAGCATTTT. It encodes CASSFVGTNQPQHF.

The chain joins TRBV5-1 to TRBJ1-1; 10 nucleotides match TRBD1. There are 15 residues in the CDR3. J gave up 1 base and V 4 bases, and 4 bases lay outside the gene matches. The V gene's germline CDR1 is SGHRS and CDR2 YFSETQ. This CDR3 reads CASSRQGAQNTEAFF. CDR3 coding DNA: TGCGCCAGCAGCCGACAGGGGGCCCAGAACACTGAAGCTTTCTTT.

The V and J genes are TRBV25-1 and TRBJ2-7; TRBD1 might be the D (6 bases). The CDR3 has 13 amino acids. Germline V lookup: CDR1 MGHDK, CDR2 SYGVNS. V gave up 6 bases and J gave up 6 bases, with 15 bases separating them. CDR3 nucleotide sequence: TGTGCCAGCAGCAATACAGGGTTCCGCGAGCAGTACTTC. This codes for CASSNTGFREQYF.

The rearrangement joins TRBV24-1 to TRBJ2-3; 9 bases are a match to TRBD1. This CDR3 is built from 16 residues. Looked up from germline, CDR1 is KGHDR and CDR2 is SFDVKD. V shed 4 bases, J shed 0 bases, and the junction held 4 bases outside the gene matches. The CDR3 region is CATSDAGQGSTDTQYF. The CDR3, as DNA: TGTGCCACCAGTGACGCCGGACAGGGGAGCACAGATACGCAGTATTTT.

The chain uses TRBV3-1 (or the pseudogene TRBV3-2) and TRBJ2-1; TRBD2 aligns across 8 bases. J lost 6 bases, V lost 3 bases, and 10 bases had no gene match. The CDR3 runs 16 residues. Germline CDR1 LGHDT, CDR2 YNNKEL (reference sequence). CDR3: CASSQNTGTRINEQFF. The CDR3 bases are TGTGCCAGCAGCCAGAACACCGGGACTAGGATCAATGAGCAGTTCTTC.

The chain combines TRBV7-2 with TRBJ2-7, with a possible D match to TRBD1 (6 bases). The CDR3 runs to 13 residues. The germline gives CDR1 SGHTA, CDR2 FQGNSA. Trimming shortened V by 7 bases and J by 0 bases, and 10 bases separated the two germline ends. DNA of the CDR3: TGTGCCAGCAAACAGGGTAGCTCCTACGAGCAGTACTTC. Translated: CASKQGSSYEQYF.